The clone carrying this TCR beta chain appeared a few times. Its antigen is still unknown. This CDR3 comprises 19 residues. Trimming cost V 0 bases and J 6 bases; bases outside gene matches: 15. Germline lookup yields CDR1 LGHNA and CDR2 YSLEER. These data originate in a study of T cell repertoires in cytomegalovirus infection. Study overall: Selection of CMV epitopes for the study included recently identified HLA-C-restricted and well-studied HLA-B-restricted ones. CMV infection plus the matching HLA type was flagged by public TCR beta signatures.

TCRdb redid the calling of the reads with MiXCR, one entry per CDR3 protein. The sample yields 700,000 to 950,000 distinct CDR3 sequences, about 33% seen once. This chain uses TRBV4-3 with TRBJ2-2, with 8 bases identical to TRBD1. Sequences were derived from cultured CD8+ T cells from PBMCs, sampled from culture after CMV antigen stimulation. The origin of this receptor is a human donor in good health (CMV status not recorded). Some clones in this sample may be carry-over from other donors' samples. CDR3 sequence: CASSQEEWAWTGWAGELFF. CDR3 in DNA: TGCGCCAGCAGCCAAGAGGAGTGGGCCTGGACAGGGTGGGCCGGGGAGCTGTTTTTT.